This T cell receptor beta chain was recorded in a study of control samples from healthy donors and cancer patients. The germline V gene has CDR1 MNHEY and CDR2 SVGAGI. V lost 2 bases, J lost 3 bases, and 15 bases lay in between. This CDR3 has 16 residues. Here immunoSEQ multiplex PCR was the method, and the copy in TCRdb shows in-frame clones only, minus some. The sample shows 150,000 to 200,000 clones, almost 90% of them seen only once. This clonotype was sampled from a woman under 40 in good health. The chain has TRBV6-5 and TRBJ2-3; D may correspond to TRBD1 or TRBD2 (7 bases each). The sample was blood. CDR3 loop: CASSYVSQGGTDTQYF. CDR3 in DNA: TGTGCCAGCAGTTACGTGAGCCAGGGGGGGACAGATACGCAGTATTTT.